This T cell receptor (beta chain) was obtained from a study of blood T cell repertoires in COVID-19. Study-wide background: COVID-19 samples from acute and convalescent phases originated in the United States, Italy and Spain. T cells, B-cell-depleted T cells, or PBMCs supplied cDNA or gDNA.

Under the authors' procedure: Cell counts per sample came from amplifying reference gene primers. This table comes from immunoSEQ multiplex PCR, and its TCRdb copy is limited to in-frame clones, with some not included. V, J and clone size are taken as reported in that table, and D and trimming were inferred from the DNA itself. The sample records 200,000 to 300,000 clones, 92% being singletons. Looked up from germline, CDR1 is MNHNY and CDR2 is SVGAGI (reference sequence). V shed 5 bases and J 6 bases; nucleotides not matched to a gene: 4. The CDR3 totals 14 residues. The rearrangement uses TRBV6-6 and TRBJ2-2; 9 nucleotides agree with TRBD2. The receptor was derived from a young man with COVID-19, enrolled during active disease. The sample comprised peripheral blood. CDR3 coding DNA: TGTGCCAGCAGTGCCCGCGGGGGGGCCGGGGAGCTGTTTTTT. Protein product: CASSARGGAGELFF.